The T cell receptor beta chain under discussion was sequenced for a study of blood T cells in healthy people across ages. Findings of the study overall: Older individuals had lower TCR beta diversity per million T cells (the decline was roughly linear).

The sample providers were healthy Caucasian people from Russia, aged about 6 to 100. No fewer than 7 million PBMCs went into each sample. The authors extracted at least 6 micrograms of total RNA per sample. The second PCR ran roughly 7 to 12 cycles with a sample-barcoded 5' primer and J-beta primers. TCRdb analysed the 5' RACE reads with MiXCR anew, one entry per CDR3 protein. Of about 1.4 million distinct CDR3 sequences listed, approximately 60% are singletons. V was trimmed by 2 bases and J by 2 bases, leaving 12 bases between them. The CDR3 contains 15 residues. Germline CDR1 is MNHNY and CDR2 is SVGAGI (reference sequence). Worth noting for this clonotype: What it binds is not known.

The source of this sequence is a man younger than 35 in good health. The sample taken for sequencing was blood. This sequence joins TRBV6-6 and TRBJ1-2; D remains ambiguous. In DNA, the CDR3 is TGTGCCAGCAGTTACACGGAAACAGCGAACTATGGCTACACCTTC. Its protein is CASSYTETANYGYTF.